The T cell receptor beta chain described here comes from a study of CXCR3 chemokines and chemotherapy response in bladder cancer. CDR1 is MGHRA and CDR2 is YSYEKL in the germline V gene. Trimming took off 6 bases at V and 2 bases at J, with 11 bases between the two ends. This CDR3 region has 13 residues. TCRdb reanalysed the PCR reads using MiXCR and keeps one entry per CDR3 protein. The data contain about 3,500 distinct CDR3 sequences, roughly 27% of them seen just once; the ten biggest clones take up roughly an eighth. There are many counts of this clonotype. This sequence was found in a human donor with bladder cancer that did not respond to neoadjuvant chemotherapy. Sample collection was performed from a patient whose treatment included neoadjuvant chemotherapy. The chain is built from TRBV4-1 and TRBJ2-7; D might be TRBD1 (5 bases). The chain's CDR3 is CASSQTETYEQYF. CDR3 sequence (DNA): TGCGCCAGCAGTCAGACAGAGACCTACGAGCAGTACTTC.